The source of this T cell receptor beta chain is a study of T cell responses to AZD1222 COVID-19 vaccine. Study-level points and caveats: It should be noted that donors were predominantly white British and more often female, and clonal diversity was possibly underestimated.

The assay was immunoSEQ multiplex PCR, and TCRdb's table has in-frame clones only and misses some. The table has 43,000 or so clones, roughly 87% seen once. For this clone: Its antigen is undetermined.

This CDR3 region has 15 residues. J gave up 4 bases and V 3 bases, and 2 bases lay outside the gene matches. Germline CDR1 reads SGHTA; CDR2 reads FQGNSA. The chain joins TRBV7-2 to TRBJ2-5; 13 nucleotides match TRBD2. The source is an adult who received the AZD1222 COVID-19 vaccine. The sample in question was peripheral blood, obtained 28 days after the second AZD1222 dose. CDR3 amino acids: CASSFRTSGGETQYF. The CDR3 nucleotides read TGTGCCAGCAGCTTTAGGACTAGCGGGGGAGAGACCCAGTACTTC.